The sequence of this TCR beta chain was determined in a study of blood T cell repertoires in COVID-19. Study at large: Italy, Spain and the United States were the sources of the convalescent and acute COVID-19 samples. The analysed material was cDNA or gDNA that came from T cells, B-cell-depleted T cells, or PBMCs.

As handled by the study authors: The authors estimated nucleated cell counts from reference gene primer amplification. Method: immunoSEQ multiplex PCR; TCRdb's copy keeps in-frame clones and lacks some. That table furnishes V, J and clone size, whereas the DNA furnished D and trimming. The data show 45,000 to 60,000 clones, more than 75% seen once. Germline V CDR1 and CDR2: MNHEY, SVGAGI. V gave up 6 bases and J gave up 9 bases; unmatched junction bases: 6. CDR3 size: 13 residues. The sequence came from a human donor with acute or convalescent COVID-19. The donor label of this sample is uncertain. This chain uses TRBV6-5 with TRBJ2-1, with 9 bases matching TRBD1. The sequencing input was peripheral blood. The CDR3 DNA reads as TGTGCCAGCAGCGGGACAGGGCTGGCTGAGCAGTTCTTC. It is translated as CASSGTGLAEQFF.